These 16 T cell receptor beta chains share one sample of origin, sequenced in a study of T cells in women clearing cervical HPV infection. Clones were read by immunoSEQ multiplex PCR, and TCRdb kept only the in-frame ones, dropping some. Recorded for this sample: over 45,000 clones. Sequenced material: blood buffy coat. These receptors were taken from a woman aged 18 to 75 with a cervical HPV16 infection that either progressed to CIN3+ or cleared (not recorded which).

On this clone: Sequencing ends 3 residues short of the CDR3 end; the germline J gene provides the rest. This rearrangement joins TRBV29-1 to TRBJ2-7, with 10 bases aligning to TRBD1. The CDR3 has 13 amino acids. V shed 5 bases, J shed 1 base, and the junction held 2 bases outside the gene matches. In germline, CDR1 is SQVTM, CDR2 ANQGSEA. The sequenced part of the CDR3 DNA is TGCAGCGTTCAGGACAGGGGGTCCTACGAG. This sequence encodes CSVQDRGSYE. The whole CDR3 is CSVQDRGSYEQYF.

Note on this clone: The CDR3 extends 3 residues past the end of the read, so its final part is completed from the germline J gene. The chain combines TRBV4-1 with TRBJ2-2; D call uncertain. Germline V CDR1 and CDR2: MGHRA, YSYEKL. CDR3 length: 13 amino acids. Trimming stripped 1 base from V and 10 bases from J, with 10 bases between. The covered CDR3 bases are TGCGCCAGCAGCCAAGCTCCTGAGGTGGAG. This codes for CASSQAPEVE. The whole CDR3 protein is CASSQAPEVELFF.

Concerning this clone itself: The read comes to an end 3 residues before the CDR3 does, leaving the germline J gene to fill in the end. V is TRBV19 and J is TRBJ2-1; possibly TRBD1 for D (6 bases). The ends were cut back, 5 bases at V and 7 bases at J, with 15 bases in the middle. This CDR3 region has 14 residues. Per the germline V gene, CDR1 is LNHDA and CDR2 is SQIVND (reference sequence). CDR3 DNA, as far as it was read: TGTGCCAGTAGTCCCAGGACAGTGGGAAATGAG. Translated, it gives CASSPRTVGNE. The CDR3 in its entirety is CASSPRTVGNEQFF.

On this clone itself: The read ends 3 residues early relative to the CDR3; the germline J gene fills the gap. V gene TRBV19 combines with J gene TRBJ2-5; unclear D gene. The CDR3 is 12 residues long. Germline values: CDR1 LNHDA, CDR2 SQIVND (reference sequence). V gave up 1 base and J gave up 4 bases, with 4 bases separating them. The CDR3 loop reads CASSIGGETQYF. Partial CDR3 DNA: TGTGCCAGTAGTATAGGAGGAGAGACC.

Worth noting for this clone: Coverage ceases 3 residues before the CDR3 finishes, and the germline J gene fills in the end. The chain carries TRBV18 and TRBJ2-2; a weak D match, TRBD1 (7 bases). CDR3 length: 14 residues. V was clipped by 8 bases and J by 5 bases, with 15 bases between them. Per the germline V gene, CDR1 is KGHSH and CDR2 is LQKENI. The DNA read from the CDR3 is TGTGCCAGCGCGACCTCAGGGGGGACCGGGGAG. Translated: CASATSGGTGE. The full CDR3 protein is CASATSGGTGELFF. The full variable domain, rest sourced from reference TRBV18 and TRBJ2-2, is NAGVMQNPRHLVRRRGQEARLRCSPMKGHSHVYWYRQLPEEGLKFMVYLQKENIIDESGMPKERFSAEFPKEGPSILRIQQVVRGDSAAYFCASATSGGTGELFFGEGSRLTVL.

On this clone: Read data end 3 residues before the CDR3 end; the end is taken from the germline J gene. The rearrangement links TRBV11-3 to TRBJ2-3; the D gene is possibly TRBD1 (5 bases). Germline assignment: CDR1 SGHNT and CDR2 YENEEA. CDR3 length: 13 residues. Trimming removed 5 bases from V and 5 bases from J, with 11 bases in between. Incomplete CDR3 DNA: TGTGCCAGCAGCCTCAGGGTTGAAGATACG. This codes for CASSLRVEDT. From start to end, the CDR3 is CASSLRVEDTQYF.

Worth noting for this clone: The read finishes 3 residues shy of the CDR3 end, and the germline J gene is used to complete it. The V and J genes are TRBV7-8 and TRBJ2-7; maybe TRBD1 (5 bases). Germline V gene sequence: CDR1 SGHVS, CDR2 FQNEAQ. The ends were cut back, 1 base at V and 2 bases at J, with 9 bases in the middle. This CDR3 has 14 amino acids. The chain's CDR3 is CASSLEQATYEQYF. CDR3 DNA (partial): TGTGCCAGCAGCTTAGAACAGGCCACCTACGAG.

Points on this clone: The read is 3 residues too short to cover the CDR3 end, so that end is filled in from the germline J gene. V gene TRBV19 combines with J gene TRBJ1-4, with 9 positions matching TRBD1. V shed 6 bases, J shed 4 bases, and the junction held 9 bases outside the gene matches. The CDR3 totals 16 residues. Germline loops: CDR1 LNHDA, CDR2 SQIVND (reference sequence). The CDR3 DNA, read in part, is TGTGCCAGTAGCCTGGACAGGGGATCGGGTAATGAAAAA. It is translated as CASSLDRGSGNEK. The whole CDR3 is CASSLDRGSGNEKLFF.

Details on this clone: The read ends 3 residues shy of where the CDR3 ends; the end is completed using the germline J gene. The V and J genes are TRBV19 and TRBJ2-6, with TRBD1 as a possible D gene (6 bases). Germline CDR1 reads LNHDA; CDR2 reads SQIVND (reference sequence). V was clipped by 3 bases and J by 0 bases, with 9 bases between them. The CDR3 has 16 amino acids. CDR3 DNA (partial): TGTGCCAGTAGTATCAGGGGACACTCTGGGGCCAACGTC. Protein product: CASSIRGHSGANV. The CDR3 as a whole reads CASSIRGHSGANVLTF.

About this clone: The observed sequence ends 3 residues before the CDR3 terminus, with the missing tail filled in from the germline J gene. The chain uses TRBV5-1 and TRBJ2-2; 7 bases line up with TRBD2. Trimming cost V 1 base and J 6 bases; bases outside gene matches: 9. The CDR3 totals 16 residues. Per germline, CDR1 SGHRS and CDR2 YFSETQ. CDR3 bases read: TGCGCCAGCAGCTTGCGGCGACTAGCCTTATCCGGGGAG. Its protein product is CASSLRRLALSGE. The CDR3 reads in full as CASSLRRLALSGELFF.

Concerning this clone itself: The read stops 3 residues short of the end of the CDR3; the missing end is completed from the germline J gene. The rearrangement links TRBV5-4 to TRBJ1-1, with D unclear. The CDR3 consists of 13 residues. Germline V gene data show CDR1 as SGHNT and CDR2 as YYREEE (reference sequence). Trimming removed 6 bases at V and 4 bases at J, with 13 bases between. CDR3 region: CASNNGGSTEAFF. The DNA read from the CDR3 is TGTGCCAGCAACAATGGCGGGTCCACTGAA.

A remark on this clone: Read data end 3 residues before the CDR3 end; the end is taken from the germline J gene. This chain links TRBV5-1 with TRBJ2-1, with TRBD2 matching over 7 bases. The CDR3 consists of 16 residues. V lost 0 bases, J lost 1 base, and 4 bases stayed unmatched. CDR1 and CDR2 from the germline V gene are SGHRS and YFSETQ. The chain's CDR3 is CASSLDASGSYNEQFF. The sequenced part of the CDR3 DNA is TGCGCCAGCAGCTTGGACGCTAGCGGTTCCTACAATGAG.

Regarding this clone: The CDR3 end falls 3 residues outside the read, so it is completed with the germline J gene. The rearrangement joins TRBV20-1 to TRBJ1-4; D is uncertain. Germline V gene lookup returns CDR1 DFQATT and CDR2 SNEGSKA (reference sequence). This CDR3 has 14 amino acids. Trimming left V 3 bases short and J 0 bases short, with 8 bases between. The CDR3 protein is CSASVLATNEKLFF. The CDR3 bases that were read are TGCAGTGCTAGTGTACTGGCAACTAATGAAAAA.

With respect to this clone: The read comes to an end 3 residues before the CDR3 does, leaving the germline J gene to fill in the end. This chain uses TRBV5-1 with TRBJ1-2; D perhaps matches TRBD1 (6 bases). CDR3 length: 17 amino acids. The V end was cut by 1 base, the J end by 6 bases, with 22 bases between. Germline V lookup: CDR1 SGHRS, CDR2 YFSETQ. The sequenced CDR3 bases are TGCGCCAGCAGCTTGACAACTGGACAGCCTCCAAGGGATGGC. Amino acid sequence: CASSLTTGQPPRDG. The complete CDR3 protein is CASSLTTGQPPRDGYTF.

To note about this clone: The DNA ends 3 residues before the CDR3 does, and the rest of the CDR3 is filled in from the germline J gene. The V gene is TRBV10-3, the J gene TRBJ2-7; the match to TRBD2 covers 8 bases. The CDR3 has 16 amino acids. Trimming removed 3 bases from V and 0 bases from J; junction bases left unmatched: 7. CDR1 is ENHRY, CDR2 SYGVKD, per germline. The CDR3 bases that were read are TGTGCCATCAGTGACCCGGGGGGGGTTAGCTCCTACGAG. Its protein product is CAISDPGGVSSYE. The whole CDR3 protein is CAISDPGGVSSYEQYF.

Incomplete CDR3 DNA: TGTGCCAGCAGTGATAGGACAGGGCGCACAGATACG. Its protein product is CASSDRTGRTDT. The entire CDR3 protein is CASSDRTGRTDTQYF. The chain employs TRBV2 and TRBJ2-3, with 8 bases fitting TRBD1. The read ends 3 residues early relative to the CDR3; the germline J gene fills the gap. CDR3 length: 15 residues. Losses at the gene ends were 3 bases for V and 1 base for J; bases not matched to a gene: 3. In germline, CDR1 is SNHLY, CDR2 FYNNEI. The full variable domain, completed using reference TRBV2 and TRBJ2-3, is EPEVTQTPSHQVTQMGQEVILRCVPISNHLYFYWYRQILGQKVEFLVSFYNNEISEKSEIFDDQFSVERPDGSNFTLKIRSTKLEDSAMYFCASSDRTGRTDTQYFGPGTRLTVL.